This is a list of T cell receptor beta chains from one sample in a study of shared clonotypes between healthy human individuals. Clones were read by immunoSEQ multiplex PCR, and TCRdb kept only the in-frame ones, dropping some. There are about 2 million clones in the sample; about 95% occur only once, and less than 1.5% lies in the top ten. The sequenced sample was naive CD8+ T cells sorted from blood. These receptors originate from a man between 18 and 29 years old in good health. Each CDR3 is given with its conserved first and last residue. Each record gives: clone size, J gene, D gene, V gene, CDR3 protein, CDR3 DNA. D genes are given only for firm matches. Where a row states a size, it is once, few, many or the class of an expanded clone; other rows omit it.

- | TRBJ1-4 | - | TRBV30 | CAWSAFGEKLFF | TGTGCCTGGAGTGCCTTCGGGGAAAAACTGTTTTTT
- | TRBJ2-3 | TRBD2 | TRBV4-1 | CASSYRLAGDTQYF | TGCGCCAGCAGCTATCGACTAGCCGGAGATACGCAGTATTTT
- | TRBJ2-7 | - | TRBV7-8 | CASSDPQGEQYF | TGTGCCAGCAGCGACCCCCAGGGTGAGCAGTACTTC
- | TRBJ1-5 | - | TRBV15 | CATSRVGGSNQPQHF | TGTGCCACCAGCAGAGTCGGGGGTTCGAATCAGCCCCAGCATTTT
- | TRBJ2-7 | - | TRBV5-4 | CASSLVVAEGYEQYF | TGTGCCAGCAGCTTGGTGGTAGCGGAGGGGTACGAGCAGTACTTC
- | TRBJ2-5 | - | TRBV30 | CAWLRGWAGEETQYF | TGTGCCTGGCTTAGGGGCTGGGCAGGGGAAGAGACCCAGTACTTC
few | TRBJ2-3 | TRBD2 | TRBV9 | CASSPGLADTDTQYF | TGTGCCAGCAGCCCGGGACTAGCGGATACAGATACGCAGTATTTT
- | TRBJ2-1 | - | TRBV6-1 | CASSERAGIRDEQFF | TGTGCCAGCAGTGAACGGGCGGGGATCCGGGATGAGCAGTTCTTC
- | TRBJ2-1 | TRBD2 | TRBV29-1 | CSVEGLAGNEQFF | TGCAGCGTTGAGGGGCTAGCGGGCAATGAGCAGTTCTTC
- | TRBJ2-7 | - | TRBV11-2 | CASSSAGAYEQYF | TGTGCCAGCAGCTCGGCAGGGGCCTACGAGCAGTACTTC
- | TRBJ2-3 | - | TRBV6-1 | CASSELIYGEADTQYF | TGTGCCAGCAGTGAACTCATTTACGGGGAGGCAGATACGCAGTATTTT
- | TRBJ2-3 | - | TRBV2 | CASISDTQYF | TGTGCCAGCATTTCAGATACGCAGTATTTT
- | TRBJ2-7 | TRBD2 | TRBV7-9 | CASSPKLAGGDFYEQYF | TGTGCCAGCAGCCCCAAACTAGCGGGGGGGGATTTCTACGAGCAGTACTTC
- | TRBJ2-1 | TRBD1 | TRBV19 | CASTTGSSYNEQFF | TGTGCCAGTACGACAGGGAGCTCCTACAATGAGCAGTTCTTC
once | TRBJ2-7 | - | TRBV15 | CATSVRDATYEQYF | TGTGCCACCAGCGTTCGGGACGCGACCTACGAGCAGTACTTC
- | TRBJ2-3 | TRBD1 | TRBV28 | CASSLGAGGADTQYF | TGTGCCAGCAGTTTGGGAGCAGGGGGCGCAGATACGCAGTATTTT
- | TRBJ1-5 | - | TRBV28 | CASSLTRLGWGNQPQHF | TGTGCCAGCAGTTTAACCCGGCTGGGGTGGGGCAATCAGCCCCAGCATTTT
- | TRBJ2-4 | - | TRBV25-1 | CASSVGSGTDIQYF | TGTGCCAGCAGTGTAGGTAGCGGGACAGACATTCAGTACTTC
- | TRBJ1-6 | - | TRBV4-1 | CASRYFPTDNSPLHF | TGCGCCAGCCGGTATTTTCCCACCGATAATTCACCCCTCCACTTT
- | TRBJ2-7 | - | TRBV10-3 | CAISEDPNYEQYF | TGTGCCATCAGTGAGGATCCTAACTACGAGCAGTACTTC
- | TRBJ1-2 | - | TRBV21-1 | CASSPTLGTGTTVKGYTF | TGTGCCAGCAGCCCCACCCTCGGGACAGGGACGACGGTAAAAGGCTACACCTTC
few | TRBJ2-1 | TRBD1 | TRBV4-3 | CASSLALDRVNDEQFF | TGCGCCAGCAGCCTGGCCCTTGACAGGGTTAATGATGAGCAGTTCTTC
- | TRBJ2-7 | - | TRBV9 | CASSVACGLTTSLRYF | TGTGCCAGCAGCGTAGCATGTGGTTTAACTACGAGCTTAAGGTACTTC
- | TRBJ1-2 | - | TRBV7-9 | CASSLVRVSYGYTF | TGTGCCAGCAGCTTAGTACGGGTTTCGTATGGCTACACCTTC
- | TRBJ1-1 | - | TRBV13 | CASSLMTAEAFF | TGTGCCAGCAGCTTAATGACAGCTGAAGCTTTCTTT
- | TRBJ2-1 | TRBD2 | TRBV29-1 | CSVEGLAGSPTYNEQFF | TGCAGCGTTGAAGGACTAGCGGGGAGCCCCACCTACAATGAGCAGTTCTTC
- | TRBJ2-3 | TRBD1 | TRBV7-9 | CASSLDRGSTDTQYF | TGTGCCAGCAGCTTAGACAGGGGTAGCACAGATACGCAGTATTTT
- | TRBJ2-3 | - | TRBV2 | CASSDLRVTQYF | TGTGCCAGCAGTGATCTACGGGTTACGCAGTATTTT
- | TRBJ1-4 | TRBD1 | TRBV6-5 | CASSYGTGDEKLFF | TGTGCCAGCAGTTACGGGACAGGGGATGAAAAACTGTTTTTT
once | TRBJ1-3 | - | TRBV5-5 | CASSQPPDSGNTIYF | TGTGCCAGCAGTCAACCCCCAGACTCTGGAAACACCATATATTTT
- | TRBJ2-7 | TRBD1 | TRBV7-8 | CASSSWDSPEQYF | TGTGCCAGCAGTTCCTGGGACAGCCCCGAGCAGTACTTC
- | TRBJ2-7 | TRBD1 | TRBV28 | CASRNSGTVYEQYF | TGTGCCAGCAGGAATTCCGGGACAGTCTACGAGCAGTACTTC
- | TRBJ1-1 | - | TRBV11-2 | CASSSHQGLEAFF | TGTGCCAGCAGCTCACACCAGGGCCTAGAAGCTTTCTTT
- | TRBJ1-3 | - | TRBV4-3 | CASSQGERQNSGNTIYF | TGCGCCAGCAGCCAAGGAGAAAGGCAGAACTCTGGAAACACCATATATTTT
- | TRBJ1-2 | - | TRBV9 | CASTGGGGYGYTF | TGTGCCAGCACCGGTGGAGGAGGTTATGGCTACACCTTC
- | TRBJ2-7 | TRBD1 | TRBV7-9 | CASSAPLPDRGQGEQYF | TGTGCCAGCAGCGCCCCGCTTCCGGACAGGGGCCAGGGCGAGCAGTACTTC
- | TRBJ2-7 | TRBD1 | TRBV14 | CASSLRDRGRYEQYF | TGTGCCAGCAGCCTCCGGGACAGGGGTCGGTACGAGCAGTACTTC
- | TRBJ2-1 | - | TRBV18 | CASSPVPLAAHNEQFF | TGTGCCAGCTCACCGGTCCCGTTAGCGGCCCACAATGAGCAGTTCTTC
- | TRBJ2-6 | TRBD1 | TRBV28 | CASSPGTGGSGANVLTF | TGTGCCAGCAGTCCGGGGACAGGGGGGTCAGGGGCCAACGTCCTGACTTTC
- | TRBJ2-2 | - | TRBV19 | CASRDPKTGELFF | TGTGCCAGTCGCGACCCTAAAACCGGGGAGCTGTTTTTT
- | TRBJ2-5 | TRBD2 | TRBV4-1 | CASSQDLTSGYQETQYF | TGCGCCAGCAGCCAAGATCTGACTAGCGGATACCAAGAGACCCAGTACTTC
once | TRBJ2-5 | - | TRBV21-1 | CASSTHRGYGETQYF | TGTGCCAGCAGCACCCACAGGGGGTATGGGGAGACCCAGTACTTC
- | TRBJ1-3 | - | TRBV10-2 | CASSLFAEENTIYF | TGCGCCAGCAGTCTTTTCGCTGAAGAAAACACCATATATTTT
- | TRBJ1-4 | - | TRBV6-5 | CASSQDRRDEKLFF | TGTGCCAGCAGTCAAGACAGGAGGGATGAAAAACTGTTTTTT
- | TRBJ2-2 | TRBD2 | TRBV11-2 | CASSLSSGWDTGELFF | TGTGCCAGCAGCCTCTCTAGCGGGTGGGACACCGGGGAGCTGTTTTTT